These 20 T cell receptor beta chains were sequenced from one sample in a study of T cells in Graves' hyperthyroidism and ophthalmopathy. Amplification of TCR beta CDR3 regions used RNA as the template. HTBI primers were used for first-round RT-PCR of the TCR CDR3. Via MiXCR, TCRdb re-called the multiplex PCR reads, giving one row per CDR3 protein. The sample records more than 300,000 distinct CDR3 sequences, approximately 15% being singletons. Sequencing input: blood. These receptor sequences come from a woman aged 25 to 39 with Graves' hyperthyroidism.

This clonotype has just a few counts. The chain recombines TRBV30 with TRBJ2-1; 10 bases agree with TRBD2. The CDR3 loop spans 14 amino acids. V trimming: 4 bases; J trimming: 2 bases; junction bases outside the gene matches: 2. Germline values: CDR1 GTSNPN, CDR2 SVGIG (reference sequence). The CDR3 region is CAWTSGSPYNEQFF. CDR3 DNA sequence: TGTGCCTGGACTAGCGGGAGCCCCTACAATGAGCAGTTCTTC.

In regard to this clonotype: One end of the junction varies from germline; a read error may be responsible. The J gene is TRBJ1-4, the V gene TRBV13, with D possibly matching TRBD1 (5 bases). Germline CDR1 reads PRHDT; CDR2 reads FYEKMQ (reference sequence). This CDR3 contains 14 residues. The CDR3 bases are TGCGCCAGCAGCCATAATCCGGGGGATGAAAAACTGTTTTTT. It translates to CASSHNPGDEKLFF.

This clonotype has just a few counts. The chain couples TRBV20-1 to TRBJ1-4; the D gene is possibly TRBD1 (5 bases). V lost 5 bases and J 0 bases, leaving 13 bases between the germline ends. Germline CDR1 reads DFQATT; CDR2 reads SNEGSKA (reference sequence). This CDR3 region has 15 residues. The CDR3 spells CSAGQGGATNEKLFF. CDR3 coding DNA: TGCAGTGCTGGGCAGGGAGGTGCAACTAATGAAAAACTGTTTTTT.

This clonotype occurred once. A much larger clone lies a single base off, so this may be a read error. The V and J genes are TRBV18 and TRBJ2-5; 7 positions match TRBD1. CDR3 size: 13 residues. The ends lost 2 bases at V and 13 bases at J; junction bases unmatched: 10. CDR1 is KGHSH, CDR2 LQKENI, per germline. The CDR3 region has the DNA TGTGCCAGCTCACCAGAGCTGACAGGGCCAGGGTACTTC. It codes for CASSPELTGPGYF.

J is TRBJ2-2 and V is TRBV10-3; 10 bases line up with TRBD1. The CDR3 is 13 amino acids. V was pared by 9 bases and J by 7 bases, with 5 bases of the junction left unmatched. Germline CDR1 reads ENHRY; CDR2 reads SYGVKD. The CDR3 here is CAMGQGMVGELFF. As DNA, the CDR3 is TGTGCCATGGGACAGGGGATGGTCGGGGAGCTGTTTTTT.

The genes are TRBV12-3 or TRBV12-4 and TRBJ1-1; 8 positions agree with TRBD1. V lost 4 bases and J lost 5; bases outside the gene matches: 6. There are 14 residues in the CDR3. The CDR3 region is CASSSRTGWTEAFF. The CDR3 DNA reads TGTGCCAGCAGTTCAAGGACAGGGTGGACTGAAGCTTTCTTT.

This clonotype occurred a few times. The chain has TRBV28 and TRBJ1-1; tentatively, D is TRBD1 (5 bases). The germline gives CDR1 MDHEN, CDR2 SYDVKM. The CDR3 contains 16 residues. V gave up 7 bases and J gave up 4 bases, with 22 bases separating them. For the CDR3, the DNA is TGTGCCAGCAACAAGGAGTCCGGGGGAGTAGGCACTGAAGCTTTCTTT. Its protein is CASNKESGGVGTEAFF. Supplemented by reference TRBV28 and TRBJ1-1, the full variable domain reads DVKVTQSSRYLVKRTGEKVFLECVQDMDHENMFWYRQDPGLGLRLIYFSYDVKMKEKGDIPEGYSVSREKKERFSLILESASTNQTSMYLCASNKESGGVGTEAFFGQGTRLTVV.

The sample holds many counts of this clonotype. This sequence joins TRBV6-1 and TRBJ2-3, with TRBD2 matching over 9 bases. Germline V gene data show CDR1 as MNHNS and CDR2 as SASEGT. J gave up 2 bases and V 7 bases, and 10 bases lay outside the gene matches. The CDR3 is 16 amino acids. For the CDR3, the DNA is TGTGCCAGCACGCCGGAGACTAGCGGATCCACAGATACGCAGTATTTT. Translated, it gives CASTPETSGSTDTQYF.

The table lists this clonotype with many counts. This rearrangement joins TRBV19 to TRBJ2-6; D gene ambiguous. In germline, CDR1 is LNHDA, CDR2 SQIVND (reference sequence). V gave up 3 bases and J gave up 2 bases, with 5 bases separating them. This CDR3 is built from 14 residues. The CDR3 loop reads CASSMAAGANVLTF. CDR3 in DNA: TGTGCCAGTAGTATGGCTGCTGGGGCCAACGTCCTGACTTTC.

This clonotype was picked up many times. This chain links TRBV20-1 with TRBJ2-3, with D perhaps matching TRBD2 (7 bases). Germline CDR1 and CDR2: DFQATT and SNEGSKA (reference sequence). The CDR3 is made up of 15 amino acids. Trimming removed 4 bases from V and 0 bases from J, with 14 bases in between. CDR3 sequence (DNA): TGCAGTGCTATAGAGGGGGGGATTAGCACAGATACGCAGTATTTT. Its translation: CSAIEGGISTDTQYF.

This clonotype was detected only a few times. The chain recombines TRBV27 with TRBJ1-1; 8 bases agree with TRBD1. There are 15 residues in the CDR3. V lost 7 bases to trimming and J lost 0 bases; unmatched junction nucleotides: 7. Per germline, CDR1 MNHEY and CDR2 SMNVEV (reference sequence). Here the CDR3 reads CASISTGVMNTEAFF. The CDR3 DNA is TGTGCCAGCATTTCGACAGGGGTGATGAACACTGAAGCTTTCTTT.

V is TRBV20-1 and J is TRBJ2-3; 11 bases are shared with TRBD2. This CDR3 comprises 18 residues. Per the germline V gene, CDR1 is DFQATT and CDR2 is SNEGSKA (reference sequence). V lost 0 bases and J lost 2; bases outside the gene matches: 10. The CDR3 is CSARDGRASGRYTDTQYF. CDR3 DNA sequence: TGCAGTGCTAGAGACGGGAGGGCTAGCGGGAGGTACACAGATACGCAGTATTTT.

The table lists this clonotype with many counts. The CDR3 DNA follows: TGTGCCAGTAGTATGTCGGGGGGCGACCAAGAGACCCAGTACTTC. It specifies CASSMSGGDQETQYF. This chain joins TRBV19 and TRBJ2-5, with D tentatively TRBD2 (7 bases). The V end lost 3 bases, the J end lost 0 bases, and 11 bases lay between the germline ends. This CDR3 contains 15 residues. The germline V gene has CDR1 LNHDA and CDR2 SQIVND (reference sequence).

This clonotype has a count of ten or more. The J gene is TRBJ2-1, the V gene TRBV28, with 7 bases identical to TRBD1. The V gene's germline CDR1 is MDHEN and CDR2 SYDVKM. There are 15 residues in the CDR3. V gave up 7 bases and J gave up 7 bases; unmatched junction bases: 13. CDR3 sequence (DNA): TGTGCCAGCACCCCGGGTAGGGGGCGAATAAATGAGCAGTTCTTC. Its translation: CASTPGRGRINEQFF.

Many counts were recorded for this clonotype. The chain combines TRBV2 with TRBJ2-1; TRBD1 matches 7 bases. CDR3 size: 14 residues. The germline V gene encodes CDR1 SNHLY and CDR2 FYNNEI. Trimming at V came to 6 bases and at J to 6 bases, leaving 8 bases not matched to a gene. CDR3 in amino acids: CASSRWRQGNEQFF. The CDR3 nucleotides are TGTGCCAGCAGCAGGTGGAGACAGGGCAATGAGCAGTTCTTC.

V gene TRBV7-9 combines with J gene TRBJ2-2; TRBD2 aligns across 8 bases. The CDR3 contains 13 residues. Germline V lookup: CDR1 SEHNR, CDR2 FQNEAQ (reference sequence). J lost 7 bases, V lost 7 bases, and 5 bases had no gene match. DNA of the CDR3: TGTGCCAGCAACCGGGAGGGCCGCGGGGAGCTGTTTTTT. Protein sequence: CASNREGRGELFF.

This clonotype was observed a few times. In DNA form, the CDR3 reads TGTGCCAGCAGCGTAGAAGGGGGTGCAGGGCTATTGGCCCAGCATTTT. Its protein is CASSVEGGAGLLAQHF. The chain has TRBV9 and TRBJ1-5; D perhaps matches TRBD1 (6 bases). With 0 bases removed from V and 11 bases from J, the gap between germline ends came to 21 bases. The germline V gene has CDR1 SGDLS and CDR2 YYNGEE. The CDR3 runs to 16 residues.

V usage is TRBV10-3 and J usage is TRBJ2-1; the match to TRBD1 covers 8 bases. The CDR3 consists of 16 residues. V lost 5 bases, J lost 4 bases, and 10 bases stayed unmatched. Germline loops: CDR1 ENHRY, CDR2 SYGVKD. The CDR3 loop is CAISQSDREGYNEQFF. In nucleotides, the CDR3 is TGTGCCATCAGTCAATCGGACAGGGAAGGTTACAATGAGCAGTTCTTC.

In its sample, this clonotype was seen many times. The chain couples TRBV27 to TRBJ2-1; TRBD2 agrees at 7 bases. CDR1 and CDR2 from the germline V gene are MNHEY and SMNVEV (reference sequence). V shed 2 bases and J 2 bases; nucleotides not matched to a gene: 3. The CDR3 covers 15 residues. CDR3: CASSLVGGTYNEQFF. In nucleotides, the CDR3 is TGTGCCAGCAGTTTAGTCGGGGGGACCTACAATGAGCAGTTCTTC.

This clonotype was seen ten or more times. The rearrangement links TRBV10-3 to TRBJ1-2; D gene unclear. The CDR3 is 14 amino acids. Trimming removed 2 bases from V and 4 bases from J, with 11 bases in between. Per germline, CDR1 ENHRY and CDR2 SYGVKD. DNA for the CDR3: TGTGCCATCAGTGAGGCAGGATCTAGCTATGGCTACACCTTC. It encodes CAISEAGSSYGYTF.